What follows are 3 T cell receptor beta chains derived from one specimen sequenced in a study of T cells in localized non-small cell lung cancer. Sequenced by immunoSEQ multiplex PCR; TCRdb stores in-frame clones only, minus some. The sample records 75,000 to 90,000 clones, approximately 85% being singletons. The input for sequencing was peripheral blood, taken before any cancer treatment. These receptors originate from a man aged 40 to 70 with stage I lung adenocarcinoma.

J is TRBJ2-2 and V is TRBV5-5; 9 bases are shared with TRBD1. Germline V CDR1 and CDR2: SGHKS, YYEKEE (reference sequence). This CDR3 spans 15 amino acids. V shed 3 bases and J 4 bases; nucleotides not matched to a gene: 4. CDR3 amino acids: CASSSRTGVTGELFF. The CDR3 nucleotides are TGTGCCAGCAGCTCACGGACAGGGGTCACCGGGGAGCTGTTTTTT. The full variable domain, rest sourced from reference TRBV5-5 and TRBJ2-2, is DAGVTQSPTHLIKTRGQQVTLRCSPISGHKSVSWYQQVLGQGPQFIFQYYEKEERGRGNFPDRFSARQFPNYSSELNVNALLLGDSALYLCASSSRTGVTGELFFGEGSRLTVL.

V gene TRBV4-2 combines with J gene TRBJ2-3; D unresolved. The CDR3 extends over 15 amino acids. In germline, CDR1 is LGHNA, CDR2 YNFKEQ. The V end lost 0 bases, the J end lost 3 bases, and 10 bases lay between the germline ends. CDR3 nucleotide sequence: TGTGCCAGCAGCCAAGACCGAAGAATTACAGATACGCAGTATTTT. Encoded protein: CASSQDRRITDTQYF.

The rearrangement links TRBV19 to TRBJ1-6, with unresolved D. In germline, CDR1 is LNHDA, CDR2 SQIVND (reference sequence). The V gene lost 0 bases and the J gene lost 0 bases, with 12 bases spanning the gap. The CDR3 is 18 residues long. CDR3 sequence reads: CASSIDRLGSSYNSPLHF. CDR3 nucleotide sequence: TGTGCCAGTAGTATAGATCGACTCGGGAGCTCCTATAATTCACCCCTCCACTTT.